The following is a TCR beta chain sequence with its context. Many counts were recorded for this clonotype. Its antigen remains undetermined. No base quality information exists; no much larger clone differs at one position. These data are taken from a study of T cells in Graves' hyperthyroidism and ophthalmopathy (dated by TCRdb to the late 2010s). As for the study more broadly: Peripheral blood was sampled at the time of initial diagnosis, prior to any treatment. A discovery cohort of about 100 patients, about 43 with Graves' ophthalmopathy and about 60 with stable Graves' hyperthyroidism, was used to find distinguishing TCR V-J signatures. In addition, the study compared T-cell repertoires in thyroid tissue and in blood from five to seven Graves' hyperthyroidism patients. The roughly 90 discovery patients were divided at random into training and test sets in a 7:3 ratio. Once sampling was done, hyperthyroidism patients were given methimazole at a starting dose of 30 mg daily, whereas ophthalmopathy patients were given high-dose intravenous methylprednisolone. According to the paper, TCR Vbeta CDR3 sequencing was carried out on 135 peripheral blood samples, which came from 40 to 45 ophthalmopathy, around 74 hyperthyroidism and 17 progressor patients. Prospective prediction of ophthalmopathy was tested in an independent validation cohort consisting of roughly 19 hyperthyroidism patients and around 16 patients who later progressed to ophthalmopathy. Points the paper makes about the study in general: A 13 V-J signature model separated ophthalmopathy from stable hyperthyroidism, with approximately 87% sensitivity and approximately 81% specificity in cross-validation and 80%/75% in testing. Most expanded thyroid clonotypes (frequency above 0.001) were also found in blood, which suggests that blood repertoires may mirror thyroid immune responses. During validation, the model predicted progression to ophthalmopathy a median of about 6.3 months ahead of onset, with around 71% sensitivity and almost 75% specificity. No statistical method was used to fix the sample size in advance, and group allocation was not hidden from the investigators.

TCR beta CDR3 regions were amplified from RNA transcripts. The TCR CDR3 was subjected to a first round of RT-PCR using the HTBI primer set and the Qiagen OneStep RT-PCR kit. Libraries were constructed in a second round of multiplex PCR, after which size selection and purification were carried out. Libraries were sequenced paired-end with 100 bp reads on an Illumina HiSeq2000. In the source study's methods: SOAPnuke was used to process the raw data, removing reads that contained adapters or uncalled bases, had a mean Phred below 15, or lacked an exact match to the constant primer or identifier. COPE v1.2.5 was used to merge high-quality paired reads, and clonotypes were defined as unique nucleotide sequences. Clonotypes were aligned to IMGT TRBV, TRBD and TRBJ reference segments using MiTCR v1.1. Only V-J combinations with frequency above 0.0001, covering 99% to 99.2% of repertoires, were analysed. The TCS score was defined as the ratio of F50 (clonal expansion) to E x V (chaos), calculated using BLOSUM62-based TCRdist between CDR3 peptides within each V-J. Welch's t-statistics and random forest reduced approximately 520 V-J features to 13, which were used in a naive Bayes classifier (R e1071). Using fastp at Q25 and MiXCR, TCRdb reprocessed the public reads and kept productive beta chains. Each record represents a unique CDR3 protein, reported with the most common genes and DNA among its rows. None of the V and J calls come from the authors' own analysis; TCRdb made them. Present in this sample are about 290,000 distinct CDR3 sequences, 13% of which were seen just once. Roughly 8.5% of the sample comes from the top ten.

Hyperthyroidism patients were newly diagnosed, had a disease duration of under 2 months, and were aged 18 to 65 years. Exclusion was applied to patients with uncontrolled infections, other autoimmune diseases, pregnancy or lactation. Diagnoses were established on the basis of clinical symptoms, serum thyroxine and TRAb, thyroid ultrasound, and orbital computed tomography. Blood from progressor patients was drawn when they were first diagnosed with hyperthyroidism, before any ophthalmopathy symptoms appeared. PBMCs were separated from roughly 9.3 ml of fresh peripheral blood using Ficoll-Paque density gradient centrifugation. Progressor patients were first diagnosed with Graves' hyperthyroidism and then developed ophthalmopathy during follow-up. Total RNA was extracted using Trizol reagent, and RNA quality was assessed on an Agilent 2100 Bioanalyzer. Spanning cysteine to phenylalanine, the CDR3 consists of 14 amino acids. Only the CDR3 DNA is retained, 42 bases long and in frame from the first base. V and J are truncated by 3 bases and 10 bases respectively, leaving an intervening sequence of 18 bases. The germline V gene yields MDHEN for CDR1 and SYDVKM for CDR2.

The rearrangement combines TRBV28 with TRBJ1-1, with the D gene too uncertain to name. Sequenced: blood. This clonotype was obtained from a woman in her 30s with Graves' hyperthyroidism that later progressed to Graves' ophthalmopathy. The CDR3 region: CASSFYSVNTRAFF. The nucleotide sequence is given as TGTGCCAGCAGTTTTTACTCTGTGAACACTCGAGCTTTCTTT.